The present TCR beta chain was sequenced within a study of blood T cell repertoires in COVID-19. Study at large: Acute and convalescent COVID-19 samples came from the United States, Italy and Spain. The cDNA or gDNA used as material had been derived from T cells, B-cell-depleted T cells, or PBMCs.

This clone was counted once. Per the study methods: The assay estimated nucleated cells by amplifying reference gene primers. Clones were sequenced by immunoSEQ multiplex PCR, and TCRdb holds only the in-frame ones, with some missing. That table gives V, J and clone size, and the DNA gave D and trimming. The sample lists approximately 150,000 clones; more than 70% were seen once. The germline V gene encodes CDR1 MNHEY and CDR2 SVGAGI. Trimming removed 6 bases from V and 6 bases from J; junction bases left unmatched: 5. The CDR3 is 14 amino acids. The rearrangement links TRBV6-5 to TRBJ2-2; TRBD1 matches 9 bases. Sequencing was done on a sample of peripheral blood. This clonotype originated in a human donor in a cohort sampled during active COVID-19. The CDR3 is CASRPTGGAGELFF. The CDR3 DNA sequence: TGTGCCAGCAGACCGACAGGGGGGGCCGGGGAGCTGTTTTTT.